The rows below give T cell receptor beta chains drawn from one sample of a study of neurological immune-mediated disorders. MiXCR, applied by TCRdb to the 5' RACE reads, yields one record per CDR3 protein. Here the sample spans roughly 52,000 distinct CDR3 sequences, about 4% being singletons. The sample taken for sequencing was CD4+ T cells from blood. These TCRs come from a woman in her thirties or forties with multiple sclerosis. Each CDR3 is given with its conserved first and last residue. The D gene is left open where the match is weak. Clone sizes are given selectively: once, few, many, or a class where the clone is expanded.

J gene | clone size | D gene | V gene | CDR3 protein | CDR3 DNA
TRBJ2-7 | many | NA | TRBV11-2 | CASSLRKGRNDEQYF | TGTGCCAGCAGCTTAAGAAAGGGCAGGAACGACGAGCAGTACTTC
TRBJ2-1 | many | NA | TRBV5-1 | CASSATWGNEQFF | TGCGCCAGCAGCGCTACCTGGGGGAATGAGCAGTTCTTC
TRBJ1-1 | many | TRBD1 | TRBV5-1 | CASSFTGADTEAFF | TGCGCCAGCAGCTTTACAGGGGCAGACACTGAAGCTTTCTTT
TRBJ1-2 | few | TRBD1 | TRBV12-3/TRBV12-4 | CASNRGQANFYGYTF | TGTGCCAGCAATAGGGGACAGGCGAACTTCTATGGCTACACCTTC
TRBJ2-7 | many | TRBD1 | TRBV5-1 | CASSLSNRGSYEQYF | TGCGCCAGCAGCTTGTCCAACAGGGGCTCCTACGAGCAGTACTTC
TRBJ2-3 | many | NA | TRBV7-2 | CASSLGGQASTDTQYF | TGTGCCAGCAGCTTAGGTGGCCAGGCTAGCACAGATACGCAGTATTTT
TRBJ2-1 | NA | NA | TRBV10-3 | CASRLSSYNEQFF | TGTGCCAGCAGGTTAAGCTCCTACAATGAGCAGTTCTTC
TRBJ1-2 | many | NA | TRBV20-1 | CSARDSVNYGYTF | TGCAGTGCTAGAGATTCGGTCAACTATGGCTACACCTTC
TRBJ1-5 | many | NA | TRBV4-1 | CASSPLRDNQPQHF | TGCGCCAGCAGCCCCCTACGCGACAATCAGCCCCAGCATTTT
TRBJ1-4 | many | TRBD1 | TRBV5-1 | CASSLMAGGVGKLFF | TGCGCCAGCAGCTTAATGGCAGGGGGCGTTGGGAAACTGTTTTTT
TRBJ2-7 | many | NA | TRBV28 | CASQATAYEQYF | TGTGCCAGTCAAGCCACGGCCTACGAGCAGTACTTC
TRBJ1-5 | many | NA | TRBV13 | CASSLVGQPQHF | TGTGCCAGCAGCTTAGTAGGTCAGCCCCAGCATTTT
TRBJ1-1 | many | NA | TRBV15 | CATSRTPENTEAFF | TGTGCCACCAGCAGGACACCCGAGAACACTGAAGCTTTCTTT
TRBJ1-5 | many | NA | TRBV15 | CATSSFPTAYQPQHF | TGTGCCACCAGCAGCTTCCCGACAGCCTATCAGCCCCAGCATTTT
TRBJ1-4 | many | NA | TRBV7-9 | CASSFTGREKLFF | TGTGCCAGCAGCTTCACAGGGAGAGAAAAACTGTTTTTT
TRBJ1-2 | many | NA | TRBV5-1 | CASSFRTGGMYPYGYTF | TGCGCCAGCAGCTTTCGGACGGGGGGCATGTATCCCTATGGCTACACCTTC
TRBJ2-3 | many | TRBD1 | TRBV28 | CASSLYGDRGTDTQYF | TGTGCCAGCAGTTTATATGGGGACAGGGGCACAGATACGCAGTATTTT
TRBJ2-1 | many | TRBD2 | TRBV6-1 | CASTHAWGRGGDEQFF | TGTGCCAGCACCCACGCGTGGGGGCGGGGGGGCGATGAGCAGTTCTTC
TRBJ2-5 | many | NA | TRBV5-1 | CASSPGVTQETQYF | TGCGCCAGCAGCCCCGGCGTGACCCAAGAGACCCAGTACTTC
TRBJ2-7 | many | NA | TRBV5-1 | CASSLTQVGSPNEQYF | TGCGCCAGCAGCTTGACGCAGGTGGGATCTCCTAACGAGCAGTACTTC
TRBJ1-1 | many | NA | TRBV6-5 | CASSYSLTAREGEAFF | TGTGCCAGCAGTTACTCGCTGACAGCCAGGGAGGGCGAAGCTTTCTTT
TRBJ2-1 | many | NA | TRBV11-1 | CASASANPHF | TGTGCCAGCGCCTCGGCAAACCCCCACTTC
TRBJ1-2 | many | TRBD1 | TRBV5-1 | CASSSDRAGGYTF | TGCGCCAGCAGCTCCGACAGGGCGGGTGGCTACACCTTC
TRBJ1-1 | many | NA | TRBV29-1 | CSVTSLASGTEAFF | TGCAGCGTGACCAGCTTAGCCTCGGGCACTGAAGCTTTCTTT
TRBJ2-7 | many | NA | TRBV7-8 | CASSLHSYEQYF | TGTGCCAGCAGCTTACACTCCTACGAGCAGTACTTC
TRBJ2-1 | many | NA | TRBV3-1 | CASSQVNKYNEQFF | TGTGCCAGCAGCCAAGTCAACAAGTACAATGAGCAGTTCTTC
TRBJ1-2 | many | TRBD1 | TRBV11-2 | CASSSRTGVYYGYTF | TGTGCCAGCAGCTCACGGACAGGGGTCTACTATGGCTACACCTTC
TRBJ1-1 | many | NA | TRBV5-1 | CASSFFPSTEAFF | TGCGCCAGCAGCTTTTTTCCGTCCACTGAAGCTTTCTTT
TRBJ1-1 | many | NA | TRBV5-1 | CASSLVGVNTEAFF | TGCGCCAGCAGCTTGGTGGGGGTGAACACTGAAGCTTTCTTT
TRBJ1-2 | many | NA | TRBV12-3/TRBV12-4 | CASSLARFGYTF | TGTGCCAGCAGTTTAGCACGATTTGGCTACACCTTC
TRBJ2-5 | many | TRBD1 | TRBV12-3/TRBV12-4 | CASSQDRAEVTQYF | TGTGCCAGCAGCCAGGACAGGGCGGAGGTGACCCAGTACTTC
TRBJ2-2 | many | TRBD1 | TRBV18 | CASSPQGANTGELFF | TGTGCCAGCTCACCACAGGGGGCTAACACCGGGGAGCTGTTTTTT
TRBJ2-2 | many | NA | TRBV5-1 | CASSLESGANTGELFF | TGCGCCAGCAGCTTGGAATCTGGCGCGAACACCGGGGAGCTGTTTTTT
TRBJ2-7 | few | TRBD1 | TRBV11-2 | CASSLGRGLHQQYF | TGTGCCAGCAGCCTGGGCAGGGGGCTACATCAGCAGTACTTC
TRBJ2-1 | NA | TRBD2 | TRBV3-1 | CASRGLALHNEQFF | TGTGCCAGCAGAGGACTAGCGCTACACAATGAGCAGTTCTTC
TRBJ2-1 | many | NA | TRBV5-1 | CASSSGPAGHNEQFF | TGCGCCAGCAGCTCCGGTCCAGCGGGCCACAATGAGCAGTTCTTC
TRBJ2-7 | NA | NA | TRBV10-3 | CAISDPTGYEQYF | TGTGCCATCAGTGACCCAACAGGGTACGAGCAGTACTTC
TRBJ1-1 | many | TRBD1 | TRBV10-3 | CAIRETGGENTEAFF | TGTGCCATCAGGGAAACAGGGGGCGAGAACACTGAAGCTTTCTTT
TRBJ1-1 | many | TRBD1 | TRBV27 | CASSLGDRRNTEAFF | TGTGCCAGCAGTTTAGGGGACAGGCGGAACACTGAAGCTTTCTTT
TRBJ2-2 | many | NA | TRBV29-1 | CSVEGNLNTGELFF | TGCAGCGTTGAGGGTAACTTGAACACCGGGGAGCTGTTTTTT
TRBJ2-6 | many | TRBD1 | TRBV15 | CATRGGRGIPGANVLTF | TGTGCCACCAGAGGGGGCAGGGGAATACCTGGGGCCAACGTCCTGACTTTC
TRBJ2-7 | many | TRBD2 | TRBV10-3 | CAISETGGGYSYEQYF | TGTGCCATCAGTGAGACTGGGGGGGGGTACTCCTACGAGCAGTACTTC
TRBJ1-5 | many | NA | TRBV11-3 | CASSLSITLEGQPQHF | TGTGCCAGCAGCTTAAGTATTACGTTAGAGGGTCAGCCCCAGCATTTT
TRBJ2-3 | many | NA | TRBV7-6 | CASSFSTGHGTDTQYF | TGTGCCAGCAGTTTTTCTACAGGGCATGGGACAGATACGCAGTATTTT
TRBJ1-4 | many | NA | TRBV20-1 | CSAKRETGEKLFF | TGCAGTGCTAAGAGGGAAACAGGCGAAAAACTGTTTTTT
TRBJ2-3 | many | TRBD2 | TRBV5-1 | CASSLALAGGTDTQYF | TGCGCCAGCAGCTTGGCGCTAGCGGGGGGAACAGATACGCAGTATTTT
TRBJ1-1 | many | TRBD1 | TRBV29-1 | CSAEGQTNTEAFF | TGCAGCGCCGAGGGACAGACGAACACTGAAGCTTTCTTT
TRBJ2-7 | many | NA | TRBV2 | CASSDRGYEQYF | TGTGCCAGCAGTGACAGGGGCTACGAGCAGTACTTC